This TCR beta chain was recovered during a study of cytomegalovirus exposure and HLA in healthy donors. The study, taken as a whole, reports: The study put 150 or so TCR beta chains on its list as cytomegalovirus-associated.

Per germline, CDR1 MDHEN and CDR2 SYDVKM. The V end lost 8 bases, the J end lost 4 bases, and 12 bases lay between the germline ends. The CDR3 has 13 amino acids. In the PCR, 60 Vbeta and 13 Jbeta primers were used. TCRdb's table, derived via immunoSEQ multiplex PCR, lists solely in-frame clones and lacks some. The sample has about 140,000 clones, 65% to 80% seen once. Of note for this clone: Its antigen is unidentified.

This chain joins TRBV28 and TRBJ1-3, with D possibly matching TRBD1 (5 bases). Sequencing input: PBMCs. The TCR originated in a woman between 45 and 65 years old in good health and CMV-seropositive. CDR3 DNA: TGTGCCAGCGAGGAGGGGCTGGGAAACACCATATATTTT. Translating gives CASEEGLGNTIYF.